The T cell receptor (beta chain) under discussion was sequenced for a study of cytomegalovirus exposure and HLA in healthy donors. Whole-study results and caveats: Presence/absence analyses treated sequencing depth as roughly uniform across donors.

The CDR3 runs to 15 residues. From germline, CDR1 is MNHEY and CDR2 SMNVEV (reference sequence). The V and J ends lost 6 bases and 5 bases respectively, with 19 bases between them. The study ran its PCR with 60 Vbeta and 13 Jbeta primers. Method: immunoSEQ multiplex PCR; TCRdb's copy keeps in-frame clones and lacks some. The sample carries roughly 180,000 clones, more than 60% recorded once. About this clone: What it binds is unknown.

The source of this sequence is a woman between 55 and 75 years old in good health and CMV-seropositive. Sequencing was done on a sample of PBMCs. V usage is TRBV27 and J usage is TRBJ1-1; possible D gene TRBD1, 6 bases. The CDR3: CASSLAAGAGTEAFF. CDR3 nucleotides: TGTGCCAGCAGCCTTGCCGCGGGGGCGGGGACTGAAGCTTTCTTT.